This T cell receptor beta chain came from a study of T cells expressing NK-cell markers. It was by 5'RACE template switching with UMIs that TCR beta cDNA was made. TCRdb processed the 5' RACE reads again and assigns one entry to each CDR3 protein, with no DNA. This listing includes under 500,000 distinct CDR3 sequences. Germline assignment: CDR1 LNHDA and CDR2 SQIVND (reference sequence). The CDR3 runs 12 residues. Study-level points and caveats: Dominance of the CD3+CD56-NKG2C+ fraction by these clonotypes also held in four donors. CD8+ T cells in six or seven donors included dominant NKG2C+ clonotypes at 1.0-7.0%. Clones of NKG2C+ T cells that had expanded were of unclear HCMV specificity.

Of note for this clonotype: Its antigen remains unidentified.

This receptor was identified in a woman aged 18 to 75 in good health. Sequencing was done on a sample of blood T cells: a sorted CD56 or NKG2C T cell subset, CD4+ or CD8+ T cells, or bulk PBMC T cells (not recorded which). The chain joins TRBV19 to TRBJ2-1. CDR3 residues: CASSIGPREQFF.